The rows below give T cell receptor beta chains drawn from one sample of a study of cytomegalovirus exposure and HLA in healthy donors. Clones were read by immunoSEQ multiplex PCR, and TCRdb kept only the in-frame ones, dropping some. Altogether around 170,000 clones are present, roughly 80% being singletons, with the ten largest covering more than 6%. The sample comprised PBMCs. The receptors were gathered from a man aged 35 to 55 in good health and CMV-seropositive. Each CDR3 is given without its conserved first and last residue. Fields, in order: J gene, V gene, CDR3 protein.

>TRBJ1-4|TRBV4-3
ASSQEAGPNPEKLF
>TRBJ2-7|TRBV2
ASSPSYEQY
>.|TRBV28
ASSPTAGGVYEQY
>TRBJ2-5|TRBV11-2
ASSSGMPIRETQY
>TRBJ1-6|TRBV5-1
ASSSGQGVNSPLH
>TRBJ1-6|TRBV18
ASSRESRTGTGGSPLH
>TRBJ1-5|TRBV27
ASNQPGQEGNQPQH
>TRBJ1-1|TRBV6-4
ASSLDTGMVAF
>TRBJ2-1|TRBV6-6
ASSGLVVDEQF
>TRBJ1-4|TRBV2
ASIPGHSTNEKLF
>TRBJ2-7|TRBV4-3
ASSQDWGQTYEQY
>TRBJ2-3|TRBV19
ASSIRLAGGSTDTQY
>TRBJ2-1|TRBV7-3
ASSLKGAGGNEQF
>TRBJ1-3|TRBV6-5
ASRITGAGNTIY
>TRBJ1-6|TRBV10-3
AIAAGDSPLH
>TRBJ2-2|TRBV28
ASSTGGPGTGELF
>TRBJ2-5|TRBV30
AWSGGGQETQY
>TRBJ1-2|TRBV9
ASSLTGTANYGYT
>TRBJ2-5|TRBV5-8
ASSFDGSGWYQETQY
>TRBJ1-5|TRBV27
ASSLGDRDDPQH
>TRBJ2-7|TRBV19
ASSRDRGRYEQY
>TRBJ2-5|TRBV5-1
ASSPWLAGGLETQY
>TRBJ2-7|TRBV25-1
ASSEGGTGALF
>TRBJ1-2|TRBV9
ASWGGPRGYT
>TRBJ2-5|TRBV27
ASSWRGGLQETQY
>TRBJ2-2|TRBV5-6
ASSLPVTGELF
>TRBJ1-2|TRBV19
ASMLGPTNYGYT
>TRBJ2-5|TRBV7-6
ASSLGTGIETQY
>TRBJ2-5|TRBV18
ASSPRDGERETQY